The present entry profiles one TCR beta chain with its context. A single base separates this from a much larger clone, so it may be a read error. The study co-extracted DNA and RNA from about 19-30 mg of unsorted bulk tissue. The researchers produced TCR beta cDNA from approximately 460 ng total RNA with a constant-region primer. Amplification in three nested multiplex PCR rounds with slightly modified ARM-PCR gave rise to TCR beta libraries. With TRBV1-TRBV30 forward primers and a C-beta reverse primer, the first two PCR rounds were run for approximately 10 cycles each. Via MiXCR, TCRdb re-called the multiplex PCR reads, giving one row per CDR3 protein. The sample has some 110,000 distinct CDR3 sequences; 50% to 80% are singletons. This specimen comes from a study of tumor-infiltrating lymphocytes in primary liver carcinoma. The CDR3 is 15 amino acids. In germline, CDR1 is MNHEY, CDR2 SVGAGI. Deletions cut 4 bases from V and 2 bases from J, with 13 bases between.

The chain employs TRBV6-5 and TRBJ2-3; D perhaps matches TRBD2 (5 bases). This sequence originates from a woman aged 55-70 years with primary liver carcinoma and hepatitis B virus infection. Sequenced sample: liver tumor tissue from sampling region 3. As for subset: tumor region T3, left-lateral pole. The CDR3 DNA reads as TGTGCCAGCAGTTGCTCGAGAGGGAACACAGATACGCAGTATTTT. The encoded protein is CASSCSRGNTDTQYF.